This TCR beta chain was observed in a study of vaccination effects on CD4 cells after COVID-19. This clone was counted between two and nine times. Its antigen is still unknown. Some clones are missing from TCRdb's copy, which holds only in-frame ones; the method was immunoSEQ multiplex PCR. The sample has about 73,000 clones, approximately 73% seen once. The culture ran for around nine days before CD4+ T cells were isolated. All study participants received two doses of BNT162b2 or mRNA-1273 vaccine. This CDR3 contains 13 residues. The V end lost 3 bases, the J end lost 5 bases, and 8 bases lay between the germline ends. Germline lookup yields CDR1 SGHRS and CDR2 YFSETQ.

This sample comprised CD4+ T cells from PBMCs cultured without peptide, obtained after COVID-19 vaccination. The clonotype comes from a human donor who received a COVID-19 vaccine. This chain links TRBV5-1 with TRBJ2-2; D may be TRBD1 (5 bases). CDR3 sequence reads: CASSYQGTGELFF. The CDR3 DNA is TGCGCCAGCAGCTATCAGGGAACCGGGGAGCTGTTTTTT.